This TCR beta chain was found in a study of blood T cell repertoires in COVID-19. Germline CDR1 and CDR2: LGHDT and YNNKEL (reference sequence). CDR3 size: 13 residues. Trimming shortened V by 1 base and J by 8 bases, and 11 bases separated the two germline ends. Clones were read by immunoSEQ multiplex PCR, and TCRdb kept only the in-frame ones, dropping some. The sample carries 200,000 to 250,000 clones, approximately 83% recorded once. What was sequenced was PBMCs or T cells enriched from blood (not recorded which). This rearrangement joins TRBV3-1 (or the pseudogene TRBV3-2) to TRBJ1-2; unclear D gene. This clonotype was sampled from a woman aged 55-69 years who had recovered from COVID-19. CDR3 sequence reads: CASSQGWTGGYTF. CDR3 coding DNA: TGTGCCAGCAGCCAAGGATGGACGGGAGGCTACACCTTC.